Presented here are 5 T cell receptor beta chains from one specimen sequenced in a study of T cell responses to AZD1222 COVID-19 vaccine (dated by TCRdb to the early 2020s). What this sample's time point label stands for: baseline before first vaccination. To prepare the library, the immunoSEQ multiplex PCR assay was applied. TCRdb holds this immuneACCESS table with in-frame rearrangements only. Some clones are missing; in checked studies, unresolved V genes explain under half, and the rest has no known cause. The sample has some 170,000 clones on record, approximately 90% of them singletons. The ten largest make up approximately 2.5% of the sample. This material consisted of peripheral blood, taken on day 0 of AZD1222 vaccination. These receptors all stem from an adult in good health.

The chain combines TRBV10-2 with TRBJ1-1, with 9 bases matching TRBD1. Trimming at V came to 7 bases and at J to 2 bases, leaving 11 bases not matched to a gene. The CDR3 totals 16 residues. CDR1 WSHSY and CDR2 SAAADI come from the germline V gene. CDR3 residues: CASKWAAGQGNTEAFF. Written as DNA, the CDR3 is TGCGCCAGCAAGTGGGCCGCGGGACAGGGTAACACTGAAGCTTTCTTT.

The sample holds one count of this clone. The chain combines TRBV19 with TRBJ2-7; D ambiguous. CDR1 and CDR2 (germline): LNHDA, SQIVND (reference sequence). The CDR3 sequence is 17 residues long. The V end lost 3 bases, the J end lost 7 bases, and 25 bases lay between the germline ends. CDR3 sequence (DNA): TGTGCCAGTAGTATTGGCTCGGCCAGCTCCCTAATGGTTGAGCAGTACTTC. Its translation: CASSIGSASSLMVEQYF.

The chain links TRBV10-1 to TRBJ1-2; D ambiguous. V lost 5 bases and J lost 3, with 13 bases in between. Germline V gene sequence: CDR1 WNHNN, CDR2 SYGVQD (reference sequence). This CDR3 spans 14 amino acids. CDR3 sequence (DNA): TGCGCCAGCAGTAAAACCCGGGATTACTATGGCTACACCTTC. Amino acids: CASSKTRDYYGYTF.

This clone was seen more than once but under ten times. The V and J genes are TRBV3-1 (or the pseudogene TRBV3-2) and TRBJ2-1; 8 bases align to TRBD1. The germline V gene has CDR1 LGHDT and CDR2 YNNKEL (reference sequence). This CDR3 is 16 amino acids long. Trimming at V came to 1 base and at J to 4 bases, leaving 6 bases not matched to a gene. The CDR3 protein is CASSQAAGGVYNEQFF. CDR3 sequence (DNA): TGTGCCAGCAGCCAAGCGGCAGGGGGCGTATACAATGAGCAGTTCTTC.

The V gene is TRBV28, the J gene TRBJ1-5, with 9 bases matching TRBD1. This CDR3 has 15 residues. The germline CDR1 and CDR2 sequences are MDHEN and SYDVKM. Trimming removed 6 bases from V and 7 bases from J; junction bases left unmatched: 10. In nucleotides, the CDR3 is TGTGCCAGCAGACCCGGGACAGGGTTCGAACAGCCCCAGCATTTT. Amino acids: CASRPGTGFEQPQHF.